These 14 T cell receptor beta chains were all obtained from the same sample, sequenced in a study of CD8+ T cells in alopecia areata. It was cDNA, reverse transcribed from extracted RNA, that served as the sequencing template. The repertoire was sequenced with immunoSEQ multiplex PCR; TCRdb's copy has only in-frame clones and lacks some. Among some 180,000 clones listed, roughly 50% were seen once. Treatment noted: oral pan-JAK inhibitor, 5-10 mg twice daily. Sequences were derived from CD8+ T cells sorted from blood, sampled at week 24, from a patient treated with tofacitinib. These receptors all stem from a human donor with alopecia areata.

The rearrangement links TRBV28 to TRBJ2-5; D uncertain. The CDR3 has 13 residues. From germline, CDR1 is MDHEN and CDR2 SYDVKM. Trimming cost V 3 bases and J 5 bases, with 10 bases left between them. The CDR3 nucleotides are TGTGCCAGCAGTTTGCGGCTAGGGGAGACCCAGTACTTC. Protein product: CASSLRLGETQYF.

The chain carries TRBV7-9 and TRBJ1-6, with a tentative D call TRBD1 (5 bases). V was cut by 5 bases and J by 0 bases, with 14 bases left in between. This CDR3 is 17 amino acids long. In germline, CDR1 is SEHNR, CDR2 FQNEAQ (reference sequence). CDR3 protein: CASSPQDPSSYNSPLHF. The DNA for the CDR3 is TGTGCCAGCAGCCCACAGGATCCTAGCTCCTATAATTCACCCCTCCACTTT. Full variable domain (remainder filled in from reference TRBV7-9 and TRBJ1-6): DTGVSQNPRHKITKRGQNVTFRCDPISEHNRLYWYRQTLGQGPEFLTYFQNEAQLEKSRLLSDRFSAERPKGSFSTLEIQRTEQGDSAMYLCASSPQDPSSYNSPLHFGNGTRLTVT.

The chain employs TRBV12-5 and TRBJ2-5, with D unresolved. The CDR3 is 11 residues long. Trimming cost V 1 base and J 5 bases, with 2 bases left between them. Germline-derived CDR1 and CDR2 are LGHNT and FRNRAP. This CDR3 reads CASGLGETQYF. In nucleotides, the CDR3 is TGTGCTAGTGGTTTGGGCGAGACCCAGTACTTC. Combining the CDR3 with reference TRBV12-5 and TRBJ2-5 gives the whole variable domain DARVTQTPRHKVTEMGQEVTMRCQPILGHNTVFWYRQTMMQGLELLAYFRNRAPLDDSGMPKDRFSAEMPDATLATLKIQPSEPRDSAVYFCASGLGETQYFGPGTRLLVL.

This chain links TRBV29-1 with TRBJ1-2, with D possibly TRBD1 on 5 matching bases. V was shortened by 0 bases and J by 0 bases, with 8 bases between the two germline ends. Per the germline V gene, CDR1 is SQVTM and CDR2 is ANQGSEA. The CDR3 totals 14 residues. In DNA, the CDR3 is TGCAGCGTTGAAGATCTGACAGCTAACTATGGCTACACCTTC. The encoded protein is CSVEDLTANYGYTF.

The genes are TRBV27 and TRBJ2-1; D is perhaps TRBD1 (5 bases). Deletions cut 4 bases from V and 7 bases from J, with 17 bases between. The germline CDR1 and CDR2 sequences are MNHEY and SMNVEV (reference sequence). The CDR3 consists of 15 residues. CDR3 loop: CASSSHQGLTNEQFF. CDR3 DNA sequence: TGTGCCAGCAGTTCCCATCAGGGCCTCACGAATGAGCAGTTCTTC.

This clone was observed once. V is TRBV5-1 and J is TRBJ2-2; no clear D gene. CDR3 length: 14 amino acids. The V end lost 1 base, the J end lost 4 bases, and 8 bases lay between the germline ends. Germline assignment: CDR1 SGHRS and CDR2 YFSETQ. CDR3 protein: CASSLHGPTGELFF. CDR3 in DNA: TGCGCCAGCAGCTTGCACGGACCCACCGGGGAGCTGTTTTTT. The whole variable domain, remainder taken from reference TRBV5-1 and TRBJ2-2, is KAGVTQTPRYLIKTRGQQVTLSCSPISGHRSVSWYQQTPGQGLQFLFEYFSETQRNKGNFPGRFSGRQFSNSRSEMNVSTLELGDSALYLCASSLHGPTGELFFGEGSRLTVL.

The rearrangement links TRBV7-9 to TRBJ2-7; possible D gene TRBD2, 6 bases. The CDR3 runs 13 residues. Trimming took 2 bases from V and 6 from J, leaving 11 bases between them. Per germline, CDR1 SEHNR and CDR2 FQNEAQ (reference sequence). Here the CDR3 DNA reads TGTGCCAGCAGCTTACCGCGGGGAGGCGAGCAGTACTTC. Translated, it gives CASSLPRGGEQYF. Together with reference TRBV7-9 and TRBJ2-7, the CDR3 gives the full variable domain: DTGVSQNPRHKITKRGQNVTFRCDPISEHNRLYWYRQTLGQGPEFLTYFQNEAQLEKSRLLSDRFSAERPKGSFSTLEIQRTEQGDSAMYLCASSLPRGGEQYFGPGTRLTVT.

This clone appeared a few times. The V gene is TRBV2, the J gene TRBJ2-1; D perhaps matches TRBD2 (5 bases). Trimming stripped 1 base from V and 0 bases from J, with 7 bases between. This CDR3 comprises 15 residues. In germline, CDR1 is SNHLY, CDR2 FYNNEI. CDR3 coding DNA: TGTGCCAGCAGTGAAGTAGGGAGCTCCTACAATGAGCAGTTCTTC. Translation gives CASSEVGSSYNEQFF. Drawing the rest from reference TRBV2 and TRBJ2-1, the complete variable domain is EPEVTQTPSHQVTQMGQEVILRCVPISNHLYFYWYRQILGQKVEFLVSFYNNEISEKSEIFDDQFSVERPDGSNFTLKIRSTKLEDSAMYFCASSEVGSSYNEQFFGPGTRLTVL.

The chain has TRBV7-2 and TRBJ2-3; weak D call: TRBD2 (6 bases). Trimming removed 3 bases at V and 2 bases at J, with 21 bases between. From germline, CDR1 is SGHTA and CDR2 FQGNSA. The CDR3 has 18 amino acids. The CDR3 sequence is CASSFGRGMEDYTDTQYF. For the CDR3, the DNA is TGTGCCAGCAGCTTTGGCCGCGGTATGGAGGACTACACAGATACGCAGTATTTT.

The CDR3 sequence is CASSQDLRRGKAEAFF. CDR3 DNA: TGCGCCAGCAGCCAAGACTTAAGGCGAGGAAAGGCTGAAGCTTTCTTT. The gene calls are TRBV4-3 and TRBJ1-1; D is unresolved. The CDR3 length is 16 residues. Trimming cost V 0 bases and J 6 bases, with 17 bases left between them. Germline assignment: CDR1 LGHNA and CDR2 YSLEER.

In its sample, this clone was seen a few times. The gene calls are TRBV15 and TRBJ1-5; 8 nucleotides match TRBD1. J gave up 4 bases and V 0 bases, and 2 bases lay outside the gene matches. CDR1 and CDR2 from the germline V gene are LNHNV and YYDKDF (reference sequence). The CDR3 has 15 amino acids. The CDR3 bases are TGTGCCACCAGCAGAGAGACAGGGGAGAATCAGCCCCAGCATTTT. It yields the protein CATSRETGENQPQHF.

This clone has just one count. CDR3 nucleotide sequence: TGCAGCGTTGAGGGTGGGAGCTTCTATGGCTACACCTTC. It yields the protein CSVEGGSFYGYTF. The gene calls are TRBV29-1 and TRBJ1-2; no reliable D call. The CDR3 extends over 13 amino acids. Trimming pared 3 bases from V and 4 bases from J, leaving 12 bases between. Germline loops: CDR1 SQVTM, CDR2 ANQGSEA.

This chain connects TRBV7-9 to TRBJ2-3, with D unclear. V was shortened by 3 bases and J by 0 bases, with 10 bases between the two germline ends. This CDR3 is built from 15 residues. Germline CDR1 and CDR2: SEHNR and FQNEAQ (reference sequence). CDR3 sequence (DNA): TGTGCCAGCAGCTTCCTTTTCCCTAGCACAGATACGCAGTATTTT. Translation: CASSFLFPSTDTQYF.

In its sample, this clone was seen once. This rearrangement joins TRBV6-1 to TRBJ1-1; D call uncertain. With 2 bases removed from V and 7 bases from J, the gap between germline ends came to 17 bases. Per germline, CDR1 MNHNS and CDR2 SASEGT. The CDR3 is 15 residues long. The CDR3 nucleotides read TGTGCCAGCAGTGAACTCTCCGGGAGGATGGGTGAAGCTTTCTTT. This translates into CASSELSGRMGEAFF.